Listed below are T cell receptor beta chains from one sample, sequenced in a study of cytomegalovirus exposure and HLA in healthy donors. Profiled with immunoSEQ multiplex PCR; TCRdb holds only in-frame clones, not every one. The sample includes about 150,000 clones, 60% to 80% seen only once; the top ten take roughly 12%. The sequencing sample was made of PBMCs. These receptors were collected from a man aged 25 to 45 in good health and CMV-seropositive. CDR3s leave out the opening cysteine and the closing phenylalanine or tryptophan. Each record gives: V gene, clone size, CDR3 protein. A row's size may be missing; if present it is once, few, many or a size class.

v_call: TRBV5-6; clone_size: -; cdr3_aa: ASSLGGTGGLNIQY
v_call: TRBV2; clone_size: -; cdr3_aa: ASSGGGRGGEQF
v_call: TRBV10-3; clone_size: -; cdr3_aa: AISDRGGHTGELF
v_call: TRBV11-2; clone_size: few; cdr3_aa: ASSLVEDEKLF
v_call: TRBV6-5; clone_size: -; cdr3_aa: ASSNDGQGYEQY
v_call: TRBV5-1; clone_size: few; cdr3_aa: ASSSRSGTNTEAF
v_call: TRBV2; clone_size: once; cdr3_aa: ASSTSAETQY
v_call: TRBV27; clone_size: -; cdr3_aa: ASSLGWASGALSYEQY
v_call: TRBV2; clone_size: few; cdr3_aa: ASSPRTGGKNIQY
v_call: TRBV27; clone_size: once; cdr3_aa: ASSLLAGGGNEQF
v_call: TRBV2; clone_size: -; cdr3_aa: AQEFSQGARYS
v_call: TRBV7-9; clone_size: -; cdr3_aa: ASSSSLGANYGYT
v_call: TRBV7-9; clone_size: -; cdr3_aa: ASSWGRGAGELF
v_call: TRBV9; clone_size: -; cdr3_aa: ASSVVAGGPTDTQY
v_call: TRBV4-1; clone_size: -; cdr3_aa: ASSQADRAYGYT
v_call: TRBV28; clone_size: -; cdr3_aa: ASSFQGTVTDTQY
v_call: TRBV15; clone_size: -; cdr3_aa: ATSRAPPTGTWTGELF
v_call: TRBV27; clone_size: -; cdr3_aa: ASGLLQAGETQY
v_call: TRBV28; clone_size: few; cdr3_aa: ASSSSGAKNIQY
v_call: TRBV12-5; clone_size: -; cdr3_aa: ASGLAPTSGSSYNEQF
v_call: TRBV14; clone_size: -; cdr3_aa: ASSQFGRDRGLDGYT
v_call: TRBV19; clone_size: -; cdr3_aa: ASSRREGLEQY
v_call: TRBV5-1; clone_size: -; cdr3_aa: ASSLEGAGMDSPLH
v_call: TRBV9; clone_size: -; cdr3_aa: ASSVEEGLTYEQY
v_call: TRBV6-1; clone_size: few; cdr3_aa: ASSEQRGSATNEKLF
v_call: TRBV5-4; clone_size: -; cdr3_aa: ASRLRGTDEQF
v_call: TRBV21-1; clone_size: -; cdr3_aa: ASKKNAGQGAKETQY
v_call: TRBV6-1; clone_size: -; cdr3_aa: ASSEWGLAGANEQF
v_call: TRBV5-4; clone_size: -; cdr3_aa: ASSPTGGNEQY
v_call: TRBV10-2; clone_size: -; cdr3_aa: ASRSGARLDEQF
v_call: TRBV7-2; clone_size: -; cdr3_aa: ASSLAQEPGNTIY
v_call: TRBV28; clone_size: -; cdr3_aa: ASGTYSGELF
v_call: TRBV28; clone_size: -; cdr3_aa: ASSYKPTGTTEAF
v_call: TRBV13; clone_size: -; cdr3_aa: ASSSTGTGVSYEQY
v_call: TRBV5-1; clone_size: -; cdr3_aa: ASSLGPDSHGTQY
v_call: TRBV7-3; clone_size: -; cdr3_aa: ASSQTVGAEAF
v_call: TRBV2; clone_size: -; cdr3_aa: ASSRRTAQETQY
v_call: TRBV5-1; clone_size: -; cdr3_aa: ASSLDYRGLGYGYT
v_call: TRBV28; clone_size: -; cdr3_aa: ASRTAGTSGSYEQY
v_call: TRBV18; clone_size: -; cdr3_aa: ASSPTTASGNTIY
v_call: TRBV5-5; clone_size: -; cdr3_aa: ASSFGSGEGEKLF
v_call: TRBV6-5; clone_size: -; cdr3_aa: ASSYSTNRGREQY
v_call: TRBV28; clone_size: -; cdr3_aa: ASSSYYSGRGNEQY
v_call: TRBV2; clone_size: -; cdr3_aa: ASSEDSSNYGYT
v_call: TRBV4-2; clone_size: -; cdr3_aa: ASSPGQGSSYEQY
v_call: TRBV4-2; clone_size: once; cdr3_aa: ASSQDYVAGDPSYEQY
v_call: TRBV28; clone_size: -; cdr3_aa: ASSPLTGTLLGLAYT
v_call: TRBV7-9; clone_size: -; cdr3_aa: ASSQLAGGANTGELF
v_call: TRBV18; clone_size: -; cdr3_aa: ASSPTVGQSPNYGYT
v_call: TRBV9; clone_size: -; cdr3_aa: ASSVDPTRSTDTQY
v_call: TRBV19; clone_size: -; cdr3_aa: ASSIALGGRRETQY
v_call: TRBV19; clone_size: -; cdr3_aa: ASSTQGGQPQH
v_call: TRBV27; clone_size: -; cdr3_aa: ASGGFGNQPQH
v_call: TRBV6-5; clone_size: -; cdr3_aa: ASSILAGGNGELF
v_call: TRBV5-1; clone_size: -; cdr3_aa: ASSLSLTATNEKLF
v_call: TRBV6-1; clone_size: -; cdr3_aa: ASSAGTSGSYNEQF
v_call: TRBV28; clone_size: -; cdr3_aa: ASSFRRGAGYQPQH